What follows describes a single T cell receptor beta chain. The antigen is undetermined. TCRdb keeps only in-frame clones here, not all; method: immunoSEQ multiplex PCR. The table has under 100,000 clones, roughly 80% seen once; the top ten hold around 0.86%. This entry is derived from a study of graft-versus-host responses after intestinal transplantation. Looking at the study overall: Recipients got multivisceral, liver-intestinal, or isolated intestinal transplants.

Source: unstimulated CD4+ T cells sorted from spleen or lymph node cells, taken before intestinal transplant. The source is a human donor who received an intestinal transplant.

The CDR3 region has the DNA TGTGCCAGCAGTGTCACGGTTGGCTACACCTTC. Residues: CASSVTVGYTF. The J gene is TRBJ1-2, the V gene TRBV6-1, with D unresolved. Trimming pared 4 bases from V and 7 bases from J, leaving 7 bases between. Germline CDR1 MNHNS, CDR2 SASEGT. The CDR3 has 11 amino acids.